The present TCR beta chain was sequenced within a study of early T cells in non-severe SARS-CoV-2 infection (dated by TCRdb to about 2021). About the full investigation: Because TCR sequencing relied on bulk RNA taken from unsorted whole blood, pairing of alpha and beta chains was not possible.

CDR1 KGHSH and CDR2 LQKENI are derived from the germline V gene. At the junction V is shortened by 3 bases and J by 7 bases; bases outside the gene matches: 4. The CDR3 covers 14 residues, taking in both the cysteine and the phenylalanine. Only the CDR3 portion is preserved as DNA: 42 bases, with reading frame beginning at the first base. On the study overall, not on this receptor specifically: VDJdb matching was skewed toward anti-spike CD8 responses and likely underestimated virus-specific expansions by missing private and CD4 specificities.

In this sample, this clonotype turned up many times. Its antigen target is currently unknown. No base qualities exist here, and no much larger clone lies one base off it. The study was a case-control design nested within a healthcare worker cohort in London, UK, with weekly nasopharyngeal swab PCR tests and blood sampling. Between 23 and 31 March 2020, the week of the UK lockdown, healthcare workers were enrolled and then followed up weekly for as long as 16 weeks. The library was obtained by 5' RACE. The data were produced on a NextSeq 500. To correct for sequencing error and PCR bias, the TCR library protocol tagged individual cDNA molecules with unique molecular identifiers. Both TCR alpha and beta chains were sequenced, and tight co-correlation was observed between alpha and beta sequence abundances in each sample. The study's own analysis went as follows. V gene, J gene and CDR3 annotation of TCR sequences was performed with Decombinator V4. Expanded TCRs were defined as changing significantly between any two time points under a Poisson model with p below 0.0001. TCR abundances were normalised to the total number of TCRs sequenced in each sample and reported as counts per million. MAIT TCRs were defined by TRAV1-2 paired with TRAJ12, TRAJ20 or TRAJ33, and iNKT TCRs by TRAV10 paired with TRAJ18. A search of VDJdb, accessed on 1 November 2021, was run for TCRs annotated to CMV, EBV and SARS-CoV-2, with TCRs annotated for multiple antigens excluded. The raw public reads went through TCRdb reprocessing: fastp at Q25, MiXCR clone calling, in-frame beta chains kept. Entries are consolidated by CDR3 protein sequence, retaining the most common genes and DNA. The V and J calls and clone size come from TCRdb's table, not from the authors' own analysis. The sample table records around 77,000 distinct CDR3 sequences; about 5% of these occur just once. About 7% of the sample lies in the top ten.

The rearrangement combines TRBV18 with TRBJ1-4; TRBD1 aligns with 8 central bases. The sequences come from whole blood, collected at baseline. The sequence came from an adult who was a healthcare worker with PCR-confirmed SARS-CoV-2 infection or an uninfected control (not recorded which). Here the CDR3 is given as CASSPGTGLEKLFF. The DNA sequence reads TGTGCCAGCTCACCGGGGACAGGACTTGAAAAACTGTTTTTT.